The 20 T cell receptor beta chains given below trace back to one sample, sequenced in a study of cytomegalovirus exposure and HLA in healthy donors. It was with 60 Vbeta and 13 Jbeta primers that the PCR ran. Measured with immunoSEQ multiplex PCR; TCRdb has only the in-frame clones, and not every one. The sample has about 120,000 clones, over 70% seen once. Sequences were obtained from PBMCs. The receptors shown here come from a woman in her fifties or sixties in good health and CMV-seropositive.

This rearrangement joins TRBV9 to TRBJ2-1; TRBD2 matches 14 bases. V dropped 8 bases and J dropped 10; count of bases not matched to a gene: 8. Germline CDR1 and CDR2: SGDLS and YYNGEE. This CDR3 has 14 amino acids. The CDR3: CASNLGLAGEEQFF. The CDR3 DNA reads TGTGCCAGTAACCTGGGACTAGCGGGGGAAGAGCAGTTCTTC.

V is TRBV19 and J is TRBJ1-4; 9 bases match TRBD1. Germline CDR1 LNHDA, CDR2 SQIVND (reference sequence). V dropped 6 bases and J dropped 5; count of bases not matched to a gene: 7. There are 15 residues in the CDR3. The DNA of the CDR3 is TGTGCCAGTAGCCCGACAGGGGGGCAAAATGAAAAACTGTTTTTT. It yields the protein CASSPTGGQNEKLFF.

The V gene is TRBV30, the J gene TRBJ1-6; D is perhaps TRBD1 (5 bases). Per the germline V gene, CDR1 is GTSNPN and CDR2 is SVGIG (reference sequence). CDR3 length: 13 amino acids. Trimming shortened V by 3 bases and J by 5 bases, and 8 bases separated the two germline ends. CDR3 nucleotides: TGTGCCTGGAGGGCAGGGAATAATTCACCCCTCCACTTT. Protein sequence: CAWRAGNNSPLHF.

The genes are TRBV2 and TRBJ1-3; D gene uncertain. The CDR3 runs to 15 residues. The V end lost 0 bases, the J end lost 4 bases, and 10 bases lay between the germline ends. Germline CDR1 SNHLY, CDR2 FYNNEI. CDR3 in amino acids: CASSEAGATGNTIYF. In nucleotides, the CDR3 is TGTGCCAGCAGTGAAGCCGGTGCTACGGGAAACACCATATATTTT.

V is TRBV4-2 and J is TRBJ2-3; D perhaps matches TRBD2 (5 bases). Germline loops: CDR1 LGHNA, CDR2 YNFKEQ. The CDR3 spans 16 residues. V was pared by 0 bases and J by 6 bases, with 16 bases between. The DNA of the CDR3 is TGTGCCAGCAGCCAAGATCTTGGCGCGTCGGGGGATACGCAGTATTTT. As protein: CASSQDLGASGDTQYF.

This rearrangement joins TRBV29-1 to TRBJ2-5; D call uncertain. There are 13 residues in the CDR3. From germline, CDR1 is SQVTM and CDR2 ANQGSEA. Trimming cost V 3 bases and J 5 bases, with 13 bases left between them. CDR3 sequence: CSVDGIAGETQYF. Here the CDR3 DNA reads TGCAGCGTTGACGGCATAGCTGGGGAGACCCAGTACTTC.

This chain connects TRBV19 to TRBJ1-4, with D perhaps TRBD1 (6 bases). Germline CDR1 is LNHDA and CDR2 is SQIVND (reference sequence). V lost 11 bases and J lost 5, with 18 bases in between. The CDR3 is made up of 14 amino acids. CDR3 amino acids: CASKWGPGNEKLFF. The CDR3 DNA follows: TGTGCCTCGAAGTGGGGGCCCGGCAATGAAAAACTGTTTTTT.

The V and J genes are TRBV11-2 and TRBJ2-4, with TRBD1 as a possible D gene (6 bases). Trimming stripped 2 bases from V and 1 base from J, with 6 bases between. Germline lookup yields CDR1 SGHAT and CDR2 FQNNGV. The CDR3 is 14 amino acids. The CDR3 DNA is TGTGCCAGCAGCTTACAGGGGGCCAAAAACATTCAGTACTTC. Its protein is CASSLQGAKNIQYF.

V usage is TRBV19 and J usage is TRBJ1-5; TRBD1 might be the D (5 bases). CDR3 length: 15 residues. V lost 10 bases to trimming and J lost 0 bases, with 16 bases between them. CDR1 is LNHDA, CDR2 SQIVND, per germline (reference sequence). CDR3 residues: CATQVGQNSNQPQHF. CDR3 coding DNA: TGTGCCACCCAGGTGGGGCAGAATAGCAATCAGCCCCAGCATTTT.

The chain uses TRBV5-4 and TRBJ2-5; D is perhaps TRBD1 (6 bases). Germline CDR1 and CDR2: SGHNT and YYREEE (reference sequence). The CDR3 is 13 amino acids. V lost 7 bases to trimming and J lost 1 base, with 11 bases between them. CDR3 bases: TGTGCCAGCCAGAACAGGGTCCAAGAGACCCAGTACTTC. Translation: CASQNRVQETQYF.

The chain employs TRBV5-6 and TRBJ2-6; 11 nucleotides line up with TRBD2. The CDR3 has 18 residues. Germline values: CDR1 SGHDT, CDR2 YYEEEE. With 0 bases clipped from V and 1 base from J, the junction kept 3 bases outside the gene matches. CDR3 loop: CASSLGLAGMSGANVLTF. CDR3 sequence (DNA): TGTGCCAGCAGCTTGGGACTAGCGGGGATGTCTGGGGCCAACGTCCTGACTTTC.

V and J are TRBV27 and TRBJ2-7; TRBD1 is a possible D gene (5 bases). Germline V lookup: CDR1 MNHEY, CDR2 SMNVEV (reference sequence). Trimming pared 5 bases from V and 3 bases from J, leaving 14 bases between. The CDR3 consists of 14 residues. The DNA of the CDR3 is TGTGCCAGCAGTCGACAGCATCAGAGCTACGAGCAGTACTTC. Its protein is CASSRQHQSYEQYF.

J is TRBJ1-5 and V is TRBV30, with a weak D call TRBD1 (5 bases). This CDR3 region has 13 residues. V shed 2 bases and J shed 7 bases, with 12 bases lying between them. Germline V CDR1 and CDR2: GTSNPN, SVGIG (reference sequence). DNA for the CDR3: TGTGCCTGGAGTCCGACAGAGAGGCAGCCCCAGCATTTT. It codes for CAWSPTERQPQHF. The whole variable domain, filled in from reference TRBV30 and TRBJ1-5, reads SQTIHQWPATLVQPVGSPLSLECTVEGTSNPNLYWYRQAAGRGLQLLFYSVGIGQISSEVPQNLSASRPQDRQFILSSKKLLLSDSGFYLCAWSPTERQPQHFGDGTRLSIL.

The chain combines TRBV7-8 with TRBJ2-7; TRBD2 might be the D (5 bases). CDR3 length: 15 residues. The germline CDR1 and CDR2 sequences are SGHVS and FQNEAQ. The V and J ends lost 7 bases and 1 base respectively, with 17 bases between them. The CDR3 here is CASILSITGSYEQYF. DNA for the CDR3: TGTGCCAGCATCCTCTCAATCACGGGGTCCTACGAGCAGTACTTC.

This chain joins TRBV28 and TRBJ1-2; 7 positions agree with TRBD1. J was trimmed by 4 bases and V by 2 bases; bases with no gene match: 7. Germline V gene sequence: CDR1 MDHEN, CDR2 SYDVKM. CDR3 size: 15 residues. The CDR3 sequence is CASSLPSGGTYGYTF. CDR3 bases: TGTGCCAGCAGTTTACCGTCAGGGGGAACCTATGGCTACACCTTC.

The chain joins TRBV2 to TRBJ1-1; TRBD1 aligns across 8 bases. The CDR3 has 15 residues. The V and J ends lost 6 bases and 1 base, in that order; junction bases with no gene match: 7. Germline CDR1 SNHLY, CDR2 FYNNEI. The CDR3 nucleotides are TGTGCCAGCAGCCCCGGACAGGGCCCGAACACTGAAGCTTTCTTT. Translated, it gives CASSPGQGPNTEAFF.

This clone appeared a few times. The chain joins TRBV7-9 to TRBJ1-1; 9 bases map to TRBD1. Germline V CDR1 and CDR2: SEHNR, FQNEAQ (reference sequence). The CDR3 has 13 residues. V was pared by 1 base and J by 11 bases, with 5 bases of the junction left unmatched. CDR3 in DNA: TGTGCCAGCAGCTTAGAGGTGACAGGGGGTGCTTTCTTT. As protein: CASSLEVTGGAFF.

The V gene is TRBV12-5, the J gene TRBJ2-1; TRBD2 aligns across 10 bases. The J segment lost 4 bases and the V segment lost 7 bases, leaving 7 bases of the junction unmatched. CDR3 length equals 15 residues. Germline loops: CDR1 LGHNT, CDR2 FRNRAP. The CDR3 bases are TGTGCTAGTGCTCCTAGCGGGGGTTTATACAATGAGCAGTTCTTC. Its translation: CASAPSGGLYNEQFF.

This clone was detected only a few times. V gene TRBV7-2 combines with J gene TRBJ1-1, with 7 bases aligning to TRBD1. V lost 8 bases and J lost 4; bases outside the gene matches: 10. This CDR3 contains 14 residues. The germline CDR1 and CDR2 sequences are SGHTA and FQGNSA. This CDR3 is CASDRQGSSTEAFF. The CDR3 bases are TGTGCCAGCGACCGACAGGGCTCAAGCACTGAAGCTTTCTTT. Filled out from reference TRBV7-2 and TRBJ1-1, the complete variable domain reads GAGVSQSPSNKVTEKGKDVELRCDPISGHTALYWYRQSLGQGLEFLIYFQGNSAPDKSGLPSDRFSAERTGGSVSTLTIQRTQQEDSAVYLCASDRQGSSTEAFFGQGTRLTVV.

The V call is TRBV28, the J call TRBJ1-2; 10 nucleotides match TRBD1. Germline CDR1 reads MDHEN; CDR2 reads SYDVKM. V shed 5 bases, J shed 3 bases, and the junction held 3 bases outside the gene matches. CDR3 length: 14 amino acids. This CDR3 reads CASSGGQGYYGYTF. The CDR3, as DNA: TGTGCCAGCAGTGGGGGACAGGGGTACTATGGCTACACCTTC.